The 20 T cell receptor beta chains in this list originate from one sample, sequenced in a study of T cell responses to AZD1222 COVID-19 vaccine. This table comes from immunoSEQ multiplex PCR, and its TCRdb copy is limited to in-frame clones, with some not included. Of 140,000 to 150,000 clones in the sample, approximately 90% were seen once. Material: peripheral blood, obtained 28 days after the second AZD1222 dose. The origin of the receptors is an adult who received the AZD1222 COVID-19 vaccine.

J is TRBJ2-5 and V is TRBV27; D is ambiguous. Trimming removed 0 bases from V and 5 bases from J, with 16 bases in between. The CDR3 spans 16 residues. Germline V gene sequence: CDR1 MNHEY, CDR2 SMNVEV (reference sequence). CDR3 sequence: CASSLSSPYPWETQYF. CDR3 DNA: TGTGCCAGCAGTTTATCCAGCCCGTATCCATGGGAGACCCAGTACTTC.

The CDR3 region is CASSPSTGALGYEQYF. Here the CDR3 DNA reads TGTGCCAGCTCACCCTCCACAGGGGCGCTGGGCTACGAGCAGTACTTC. The V gene is TRBV18, the J gene TRBJ2-7, with TRBD1 identical over 7 bases. CDR1 and CDR2 (germline): KGHSH, LQKENI. CDR3 length equals 16 residues. Unmatched junction bases numbered 11, after V lost 3 bases and J lost 3 bases. The full variable domain, with the rest looked up from reference TRBV18 and TRBJ2-7, is NAGVMQNPRHLVRRRGQEARLRCSPMKGHSHVYWYRQLPEEGLKFMVYLQKENIIDESGMPKERFSAEFPKEGPSILRIQQVVRGDSAAYFCASSPSTGALGYEQYFGPGTRLTVT.

The V and J genes are TRBV2 and TRBJ2-2; D is unresolved. Germline CDR1 SNHLY, CDR2 FYNNEI. CDR3 length: 12 residues. V gave up 2 bases and J gave up 4 bases, with 2 bases separating them. Here the CDR3 DNA reads TGTGCCAGCAGTGAACCCACCGGGGAGCTGTTTTTT. It specifies CASSEPTGELFF.

This clone was seen only once. This rearrangement joins TRBV3-1 (or the pseudogene TRBV3-2) to TRBJ1-3, with 8 positions matching TRBD1. V was pared by 4 bases and J by 3 bases, with 5 bases of the junction left unmatched. Germline CDR1 is LGHDT and CDR2 is YNNKEL (reference sequence). The CDR3 covers 15 residues. The CDR3 DNA follows: TGTGCCAGCAGCCCCAGGGGGCAAGGTGGAAACACCATATATTTT. This codes for CASSPRGQGGNTIYF.

This rearrangement joins TRBV6-1 to TRBJ1-2; D unresolved. The CDR3 totals 13 residues. Trimming pared 2 bases from V and 7 bases from J, leaving 11 bases between. The germline V gene has CDR1 MNHNS and CDR2 SASEGT. In DNA, the CDR3 is TGTGCCAGCAGTGAAATTAGTCAGGCTGGCTACACCTTC. Protein: CASSEISQAGYTF.

The V and J genes are TRBV7-9 and TRBJ1-3; D remains unclear. The CDR3 contains 14 residues. V lost 3 bases and J lost 1, with 7 bases in between. The germline CDR1 and CDR2 sequences are SEHNR and FQNEAQ (reference sequence). The CDR3 loop is CASSFMGSGNTIYF. The CDR3 nucleotides are TGTGCCAGCAGCTTCATGGGTTCTGGAAACACCATATATTTT.

The genes are TRBV27 and TRBJ1-2, with 9 nucleotides matching TRBD1. Trimming cost V 6 bases and J 5 bases; bases outside gene matches: 13. The CDR3 totals 16 residues. CDR1 and CDR2 (germline): MNHEY, SMNVEV (reference sequence). The CDR3 nucleotides read TGTGCCAGCAGGGGATCAACAGGGGGCGCGGGATATGGCTACACCTTC. It codes for CASRGSTGGAGYGYTF.

The chain has TRBV5-1 and TRBJ1-1; D remains unclear. The CDR3 totals 15 residues. V lost 4 bases and J 2 bases, leaving 15 bases between the germline ends. Germline assignment: CDR1 SGHRS and CDR2 YFSETQ. CDR3 sequence: CASSPTAPGNTEAFF. The CDR3, as DNA: TGCGCCAGCAGCCCCACGGCACCGGGAAACACTGAAGCTTTCTTT.

The rearrangement links TRBV29-1 to TRBJ2-7; TRBD1 agrees at 10 bases. Germline values: CDR1 SQVTM, CDR2 ANQGSEA. Trimming cost V 6 bases and J 3 bases; bases outside gene matches: 5. The CDR3 runs to 13 residues. The CDR3 nucleotides read TGCAGCGTGCGGACAGGGGGTGGCTACGAGCAGTACTTC. Protein product: CSVRTGGGYEQYF.

The chain combines TRBV24-1 with TRBJ2-5, with D tentatively TRBD2 (6 bases). CDR3 length: 15 amino acids. Germline CDR1 reads KGHDR; CDR2 reads SFDVKD. Between the trimmed V and J ends, which lost 5 bases and 2 bases, there was a span of 14 bases. CDR3 sequence: CATSGGARGQETQYF. In DNA form, the CDR3 reads TGTGCCACCAGTGGAGGGGCGCGGGGTCAAGAGACCCAGTACTTC.

This sequence joins TRBV7-2 and TRBJ2-7, with 8 positions matching TRBD1. The CDR3 length is 16 residues. Looked up from germline, CDR1 is SGHTA and CDR2 is FQGNSA. The V and J ends lost 5 bases and 4 bases, in that order; junction bases with no gene match: 13. The CDR3 region has the DNA TGTGCCAGCAGCCCCGTGACAGGGGCGCTGGCTTACGAGCAGTACTTC. This translates into CASSPVTGALAYEQYF.

V gene TRBV7-8 combines with J gene TRBJ1-1; D may be TRBD1 (6 bases). Trimming removed 8 bases from V and 7 bases from J, with 20 bases in between. Germline lookup yields CDR1 SGHVS and CDR2 FQNEAQ. The CDR3 has 14 residues. The CDR3 coding sequence is TGTGCCAGCGGAGGGGGGTGGGGCTTGGGTGAAGCTTTCTTT. Its translation is CASGGGWGLGEAFF.

The J gene is TRBJ2-7, the V gene TRBV7-2; TRBD1 aligns across 11 bases. Germline loops: CDR1 SGHTA, CDR2 FQGNSA. The CDR3 length is 15 residues. After removal of 5 bases from V and 4 bases from J, the junction contained 7 bases not matched to a gene. The CDR3 nucleotides are TGTGCCAGCAGCATACGGGACAGGGGGTCTTACGAGCAGTACTTC. It specifies CASSIRDRGSYEQYF. Complete variable domain (other parts from reference TRBV7-2 and TRBJ2-7): GAGVSQSPSNKVTEKGKDVELRCDPISGHTALYWYRQSLGQGLEFLIYFQGNSAPDKSGLPSDRFSAERTGGSVSTLTIQRTQQEDSAVYLCASSIRDRGSYEQYFGPGTRLTVT.

This clone was seen a handful of times. V gene TRBV11-2 combines with J gene TRBJ1-6, with D possibly TRBD1 on 6 matching bases. V was cut by 1 base and J by 5 bases, with 18 bases left in between. The CDR3 consists of 18 residues. The germline V gene has CDR1 SGHAT and CDR2 FQNNGV. The CDR3 protein is CASSLVRQERANNSPLHF. The CDR3, as DNA: TGTGCCAGCAGCTTAGTCCGACAGGAGAGGGCCAATAATTCACCCCTCCACTTT.

The chain links TRBV6-4 to TRBJ1-3; 7 bases are a match to TRBD1. Per germline, CDR1 MRHNA and CDR2 SNTAGT. Unmatched junction bases numbered 16, after V lost 2 bases and J lost 9 bases. This CDR3 region has 17 residues. The CDR3 DNA reads TGTGCCAGCAGTGACCCAACCGGACAGGCCGGACGCGGCACCATATATTTT. This gives the protein CASSDPTGQAGRGTIYF.

V and J are TRBV5-5 and TRBJ1-1, with 7 bases matching TRBD1. CDR3 length: 14 amino acids. Germline V lookup: CDR1 SGHKS, CDR2 YYEKEE (reference sequence). Germline trimming cut 5 bases from V and 1 base from J; bases unmatched to any gene: 5. CDR3 nucleotides: TGTGCCAGCAGGTGGGGACAGTCGAACACTGAAGCTTTCTTT. Its protein product is CASRWGQSNTEAFF.

This clone has only one observation. This chain joins TRBV13 and TRBJ2-3; D gene uncertain. This CDR3 region has 14 residues. Germline CDR1 PRHDT, CDR2 FYEKMQ (reference sequence). The germline V and J ends were trimmed by 1 base and 4 bases, with 9 bases remaining between them. CDR3 sequence: CASSLVEASDTQYF. The CDR3 nucleotides read TGTGCCAGCAGCTTAGTAGAGGCCTCAGATACGCAGTATTTT.

This chain connects TRBV9 to TRBJ2-7, with 7 nucleotides matching TRBD2. Germline assignment: CDR1 SGDLS and CDR2 YYNGEE. This CDR3 contains 15 residues. The J segment lost 8 bases and the V segment lost 3 bases, leaving 14 bases of the junction unmatched. Here the CDR3 reads CASSERLAGTAQQYF. The CDR3 DNA reads as TGTGCCAGCAGCGAACGACTAGCCGGGACCGCGCAGCAGTACTTC.

This clone was recorded only once. The CDR3 sequence is CAISRGGGPQETQYF. For the CDR3, the DNA is TGTGCCATCTCTAGGGGCGGGGGGCCCCAAGAGACCCAGTACTTC. The chain is built from TRBV10-3 and TRBJ2-5, with 8 bases aligning to TRBD2. The CDR3 loop spans 15 amino acids. CDR1 and CDR2 from the germline V gene are ENHRY and SYGVKD. V shed 8 bases and J 1 base; nucleotides not matched to a gene: 9.

The V gene is TRBV30, the J gene TRBJ2-1, with D perhaps TRBD2 (7 bases). This CDR3 spans 16 amino acids. CDR1 and CDR2 from the germline V gene are GTSNPN and SVGIG (reference sequence). V was pared by 5 bases and J by 0 bases, with 17 bases between. The CDR3: CAWGTRGLSSYNEQFF. DNA for the CDR3: TGTGCCTGGGGGACGCGGGGGCTCAGCTCCTACAATGAGCAGTTCTTC.